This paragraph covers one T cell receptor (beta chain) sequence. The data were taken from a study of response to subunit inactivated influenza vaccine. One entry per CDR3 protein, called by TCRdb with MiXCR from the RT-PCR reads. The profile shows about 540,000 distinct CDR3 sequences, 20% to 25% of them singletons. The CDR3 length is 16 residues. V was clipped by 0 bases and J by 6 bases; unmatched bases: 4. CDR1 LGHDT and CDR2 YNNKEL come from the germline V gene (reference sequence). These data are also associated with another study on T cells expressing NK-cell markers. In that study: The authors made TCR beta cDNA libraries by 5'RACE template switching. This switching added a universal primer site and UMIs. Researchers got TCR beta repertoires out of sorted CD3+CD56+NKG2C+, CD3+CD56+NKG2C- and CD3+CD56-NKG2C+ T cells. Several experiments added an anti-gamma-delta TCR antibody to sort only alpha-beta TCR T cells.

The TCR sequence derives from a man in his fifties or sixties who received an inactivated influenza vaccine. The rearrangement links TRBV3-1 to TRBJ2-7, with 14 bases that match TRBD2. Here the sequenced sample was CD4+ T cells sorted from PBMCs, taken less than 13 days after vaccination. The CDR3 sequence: CASSQESGTSGGEQYF. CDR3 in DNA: TGTGCCAGCAGCCAAGAGAGTGGGACTAGCGGGGGCGAGCAGTACTTC.